This TCR beta chain was observed in a study of shared clonotypes between healthy human individuals. The wider study: Three CD4 naive, three CD4 memory, two CD8 naive and one CD8 memory plate were used per donor.

Remarks on this clone: Its antigen is not identified. This specimen includes other DNA sequences encoding the same CDR3.

Profiled with immunoSEQ multiplex PCR; TCRdb holds only in-frame clones, not every one. Altogether around 1.1 million clones are present, about 84% being singletons, with the ten largest covering more than 0.55%. Overall study results and limits: Despite large depth, rarefaction showed incomplete sorted-subset sequencing. Against clonotypes common to all four donors, non-shared ones had lower generation probabilities. It was the few donors that limited the genetic and exposure-history diversity represented.

The clonotype was recovered from a man younger than 30 in good health. Some clones in this sample may be carry-over from other donors' samples. What was sequenced was memory CD4+ T cells from PBMCs. Sample subset: CD45RA-negative fraction.

The CDR3 DNA is TGTGCCAGCAGCAGGGGACAGGGGGGAACAGATACGCAGTATTTT. It is translated as CASSRGQGGTDTQYF. J is TRBJ2-3 and V is TRBV28; 11 bases match TRBD1. The V and J ends lost 6 bases and 3 bases, in that order; junction bases with no gene match: 5. CDR1 is MDHEN and CDR2 is SYDVKM in the germline V gene. CDR3 length equals 15 residues.